The source of this T cell receptor beta chain is a study of T cell responses to AZD1222 COVID-19 vaccine. Overall study results and limits: No day 14 peak samples; only post-peak repertoires were characterized. Females outnumbered males among donors, who were mostly white British; clonal diversity was possibly underestimated.

Profiled with immunoSEQ multiplex PCR; TCRdb holds only in-frame clones, not every one. This table has approximately 82,000 clones, roughly nine tenths appearing once. CDR3 length: 13 residues. Germline V gene data show CDR1 as SGHTS and CDR2 as YDEGEE. Trimming stripped 0 bases from V and 6 bases from J, with 6 bases between. A single count supports this clone. What it binds is not known. This specimen consisted of peripheral blood, obtained 28 days after the second AZD1222 dose. This sequence joins TRBV5-8 and TRBJ2-2, with no clear D. This clonotype was obtained from an adult who received the AZD1222 COVID-19 vaccine. CDR3 in amino acids: CASSLGLAGELFF. Written as DNA, the CDR3 is TGTGCCAGCAGCTTGGGCCTCGCCGGGGAGCTGTTTTTT.